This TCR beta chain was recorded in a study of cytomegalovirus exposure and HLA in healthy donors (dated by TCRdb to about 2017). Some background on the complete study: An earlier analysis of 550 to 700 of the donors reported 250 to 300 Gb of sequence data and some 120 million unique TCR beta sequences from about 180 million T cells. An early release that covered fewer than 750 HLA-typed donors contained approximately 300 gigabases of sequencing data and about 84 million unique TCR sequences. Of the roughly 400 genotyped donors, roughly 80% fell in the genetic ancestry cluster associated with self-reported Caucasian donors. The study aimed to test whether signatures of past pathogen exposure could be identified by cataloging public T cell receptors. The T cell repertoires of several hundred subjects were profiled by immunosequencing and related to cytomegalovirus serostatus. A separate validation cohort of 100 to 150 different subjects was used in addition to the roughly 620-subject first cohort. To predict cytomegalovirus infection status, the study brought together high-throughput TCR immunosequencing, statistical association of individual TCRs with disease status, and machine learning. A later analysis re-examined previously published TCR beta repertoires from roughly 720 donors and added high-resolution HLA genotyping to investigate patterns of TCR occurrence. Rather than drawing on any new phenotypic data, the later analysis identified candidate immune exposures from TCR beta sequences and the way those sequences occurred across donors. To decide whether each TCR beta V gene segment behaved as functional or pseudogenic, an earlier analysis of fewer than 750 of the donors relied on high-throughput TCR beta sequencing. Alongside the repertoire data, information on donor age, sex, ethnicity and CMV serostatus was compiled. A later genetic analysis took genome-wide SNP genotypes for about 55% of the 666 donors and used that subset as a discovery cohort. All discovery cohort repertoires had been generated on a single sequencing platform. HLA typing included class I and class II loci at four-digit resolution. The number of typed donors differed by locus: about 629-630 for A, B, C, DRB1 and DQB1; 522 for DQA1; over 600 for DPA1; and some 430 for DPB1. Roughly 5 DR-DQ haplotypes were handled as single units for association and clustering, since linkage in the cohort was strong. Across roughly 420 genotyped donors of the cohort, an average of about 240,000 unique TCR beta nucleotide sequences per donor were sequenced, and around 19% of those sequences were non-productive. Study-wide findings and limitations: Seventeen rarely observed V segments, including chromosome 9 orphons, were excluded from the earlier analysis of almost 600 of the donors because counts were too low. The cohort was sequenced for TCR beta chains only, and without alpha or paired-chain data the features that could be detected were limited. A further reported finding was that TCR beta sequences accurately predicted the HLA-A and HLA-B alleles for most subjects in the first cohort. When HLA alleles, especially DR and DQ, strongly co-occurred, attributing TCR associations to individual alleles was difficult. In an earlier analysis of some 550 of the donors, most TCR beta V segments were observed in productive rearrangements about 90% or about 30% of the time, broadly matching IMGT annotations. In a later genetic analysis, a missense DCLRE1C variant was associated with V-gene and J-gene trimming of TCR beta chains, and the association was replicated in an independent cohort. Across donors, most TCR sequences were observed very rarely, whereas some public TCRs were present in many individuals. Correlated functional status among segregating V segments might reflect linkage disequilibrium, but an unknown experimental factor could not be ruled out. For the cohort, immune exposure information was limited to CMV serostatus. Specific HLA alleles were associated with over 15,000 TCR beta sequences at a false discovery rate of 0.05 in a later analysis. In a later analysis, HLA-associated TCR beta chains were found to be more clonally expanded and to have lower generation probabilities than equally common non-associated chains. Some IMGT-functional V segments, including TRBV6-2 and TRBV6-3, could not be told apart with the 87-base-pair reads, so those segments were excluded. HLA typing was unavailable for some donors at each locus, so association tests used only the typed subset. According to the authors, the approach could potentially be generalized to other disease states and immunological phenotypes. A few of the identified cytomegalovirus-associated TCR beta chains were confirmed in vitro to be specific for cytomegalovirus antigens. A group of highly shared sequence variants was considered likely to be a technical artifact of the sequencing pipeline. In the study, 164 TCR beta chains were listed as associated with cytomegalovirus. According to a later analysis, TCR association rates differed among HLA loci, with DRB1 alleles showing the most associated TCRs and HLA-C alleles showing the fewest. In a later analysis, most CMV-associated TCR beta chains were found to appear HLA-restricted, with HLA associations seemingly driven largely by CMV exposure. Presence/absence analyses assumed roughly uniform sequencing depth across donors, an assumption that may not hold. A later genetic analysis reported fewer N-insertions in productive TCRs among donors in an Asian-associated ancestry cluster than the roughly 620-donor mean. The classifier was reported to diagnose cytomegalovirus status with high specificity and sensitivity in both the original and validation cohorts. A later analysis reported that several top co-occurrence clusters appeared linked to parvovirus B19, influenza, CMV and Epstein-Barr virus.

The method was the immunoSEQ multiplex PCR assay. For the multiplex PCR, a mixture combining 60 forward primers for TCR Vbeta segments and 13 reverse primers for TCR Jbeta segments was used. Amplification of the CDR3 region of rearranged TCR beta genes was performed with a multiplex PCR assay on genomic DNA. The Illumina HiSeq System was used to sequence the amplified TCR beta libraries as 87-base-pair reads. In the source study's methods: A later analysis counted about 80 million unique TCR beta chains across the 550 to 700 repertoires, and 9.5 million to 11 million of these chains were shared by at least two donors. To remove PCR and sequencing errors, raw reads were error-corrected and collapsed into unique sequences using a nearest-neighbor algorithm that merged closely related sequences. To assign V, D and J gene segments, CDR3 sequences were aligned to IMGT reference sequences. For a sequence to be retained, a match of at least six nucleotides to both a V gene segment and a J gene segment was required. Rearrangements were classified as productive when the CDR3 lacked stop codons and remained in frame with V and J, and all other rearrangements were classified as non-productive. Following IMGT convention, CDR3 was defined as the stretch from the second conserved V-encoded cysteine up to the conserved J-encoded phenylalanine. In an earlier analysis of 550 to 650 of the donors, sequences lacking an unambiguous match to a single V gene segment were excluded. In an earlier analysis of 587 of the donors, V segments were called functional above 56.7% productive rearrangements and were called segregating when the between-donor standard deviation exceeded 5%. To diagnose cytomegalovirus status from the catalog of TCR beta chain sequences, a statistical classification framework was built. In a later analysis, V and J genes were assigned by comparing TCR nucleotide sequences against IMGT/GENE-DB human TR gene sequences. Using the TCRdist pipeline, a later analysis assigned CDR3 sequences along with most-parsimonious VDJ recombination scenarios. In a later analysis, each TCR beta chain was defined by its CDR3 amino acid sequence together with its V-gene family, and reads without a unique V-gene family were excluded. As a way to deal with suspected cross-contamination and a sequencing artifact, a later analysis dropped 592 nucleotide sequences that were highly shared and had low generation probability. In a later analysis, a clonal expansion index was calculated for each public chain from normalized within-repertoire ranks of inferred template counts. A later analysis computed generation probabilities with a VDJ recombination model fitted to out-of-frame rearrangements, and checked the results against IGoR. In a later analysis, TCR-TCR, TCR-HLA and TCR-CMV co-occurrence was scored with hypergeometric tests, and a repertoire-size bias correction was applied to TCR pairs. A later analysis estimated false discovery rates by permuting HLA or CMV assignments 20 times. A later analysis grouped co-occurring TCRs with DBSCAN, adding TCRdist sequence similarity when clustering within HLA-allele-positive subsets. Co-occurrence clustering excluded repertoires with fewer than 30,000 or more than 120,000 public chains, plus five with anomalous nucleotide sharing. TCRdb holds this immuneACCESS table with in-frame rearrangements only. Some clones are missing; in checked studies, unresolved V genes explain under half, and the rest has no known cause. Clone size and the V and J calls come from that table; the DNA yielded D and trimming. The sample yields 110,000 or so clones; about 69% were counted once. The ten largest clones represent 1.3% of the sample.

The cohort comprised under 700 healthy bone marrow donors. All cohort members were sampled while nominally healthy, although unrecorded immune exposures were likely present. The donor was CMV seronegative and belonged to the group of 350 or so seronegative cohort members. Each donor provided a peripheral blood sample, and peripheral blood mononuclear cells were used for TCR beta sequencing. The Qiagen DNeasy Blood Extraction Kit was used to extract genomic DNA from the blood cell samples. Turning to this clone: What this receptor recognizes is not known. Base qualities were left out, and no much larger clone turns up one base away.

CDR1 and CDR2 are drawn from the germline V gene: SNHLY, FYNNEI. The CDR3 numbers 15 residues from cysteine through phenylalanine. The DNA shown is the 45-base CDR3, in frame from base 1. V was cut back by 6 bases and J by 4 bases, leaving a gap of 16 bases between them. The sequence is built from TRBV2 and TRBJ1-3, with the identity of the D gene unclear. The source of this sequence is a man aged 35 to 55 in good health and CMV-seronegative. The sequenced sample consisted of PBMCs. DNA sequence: TGTGCCAGCAGACCGCCGAGAGGGCACGGAAACACCATATATTTT. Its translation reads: CASRPPRGHGNTIYF.